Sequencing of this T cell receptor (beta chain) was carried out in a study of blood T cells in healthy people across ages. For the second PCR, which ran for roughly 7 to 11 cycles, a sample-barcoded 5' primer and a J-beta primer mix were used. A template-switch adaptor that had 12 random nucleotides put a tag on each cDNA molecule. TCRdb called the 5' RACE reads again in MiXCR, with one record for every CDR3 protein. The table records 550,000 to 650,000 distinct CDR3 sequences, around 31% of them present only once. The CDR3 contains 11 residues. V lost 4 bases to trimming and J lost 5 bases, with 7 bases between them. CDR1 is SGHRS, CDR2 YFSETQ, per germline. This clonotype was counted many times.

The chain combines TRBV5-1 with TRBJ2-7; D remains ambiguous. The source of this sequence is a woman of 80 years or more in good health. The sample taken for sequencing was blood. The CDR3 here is CASSDLDEQYF. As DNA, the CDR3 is TGCGCCAGCAGCGACTTGGACGAGCAGTACTTC.